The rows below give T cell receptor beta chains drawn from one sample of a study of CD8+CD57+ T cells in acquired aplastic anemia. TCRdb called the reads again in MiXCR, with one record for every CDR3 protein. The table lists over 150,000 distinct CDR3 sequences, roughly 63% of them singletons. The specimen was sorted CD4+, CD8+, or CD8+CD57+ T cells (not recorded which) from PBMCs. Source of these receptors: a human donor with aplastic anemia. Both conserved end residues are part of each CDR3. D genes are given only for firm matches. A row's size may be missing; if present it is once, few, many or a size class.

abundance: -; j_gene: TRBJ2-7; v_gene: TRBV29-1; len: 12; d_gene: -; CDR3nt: TGCAGCGTTCCAAGGTGGGTGGGCGAGCAGTACTTC; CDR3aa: CSVPRWVGEQYF
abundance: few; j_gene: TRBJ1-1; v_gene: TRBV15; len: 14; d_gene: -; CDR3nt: TGTGCCACCAGCAGAGATTCCGTCAACACTGAAGCTTTCTTT; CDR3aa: CATSRDSVNTEAFF
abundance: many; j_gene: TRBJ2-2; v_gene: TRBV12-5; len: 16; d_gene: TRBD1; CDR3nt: TGTGCTAGTGGTTTCCCCCGGGACAGGGACACCGGGGAGCTGTTTTTT; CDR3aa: CASGFPRDRDTGELFF
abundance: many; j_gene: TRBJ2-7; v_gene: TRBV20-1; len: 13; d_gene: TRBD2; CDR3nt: TGCAGTGCTAGCGGGGGGGAATCCTACGAGCAGTACTTC; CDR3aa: CSASGGESYEQYF
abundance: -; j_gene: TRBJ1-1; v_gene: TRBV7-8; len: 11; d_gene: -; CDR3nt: TGTGCCAGCAGCCCCGGGTCGACCGCTTTCTTT; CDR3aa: CASSPGSTAFF
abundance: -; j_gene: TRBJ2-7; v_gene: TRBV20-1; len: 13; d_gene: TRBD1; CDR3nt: TGCAGTGCTAGTCAAGACAGGGGCAATCAGCAGTACTTC; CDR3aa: CSASQDRGNQQYF
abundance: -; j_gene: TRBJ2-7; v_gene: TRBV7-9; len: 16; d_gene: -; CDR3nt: TGTGCCAGCAGCTTAGGCCAGTCCAAATTTCGGGACGAGCAGTACTTC; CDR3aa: CASSLGQSKFRDEQYF
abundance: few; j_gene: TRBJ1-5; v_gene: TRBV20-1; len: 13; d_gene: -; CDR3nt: TGCAGTGCTGGGAGGGACAGCAATCAGCCCCAGCATTTT; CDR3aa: CSAGRDSNQPQHF
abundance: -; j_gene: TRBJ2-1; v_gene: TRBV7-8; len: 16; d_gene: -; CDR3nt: TGTGCCAGCAGCTTTGGTCAGGGCGATAAGTACAATGAGCAGTTCTTC; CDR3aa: CASSFGQGDKYNEQFF
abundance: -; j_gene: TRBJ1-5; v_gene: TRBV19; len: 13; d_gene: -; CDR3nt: TGTGCCAGTGAAGAATGGGGCAATCAGCCCCAGCATTTT; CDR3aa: CASEEWGNQPQHF
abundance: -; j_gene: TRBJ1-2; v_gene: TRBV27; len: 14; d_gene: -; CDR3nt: TGTGCCAGCACCCCGGGGGGGTCTAACTATGGCTACACCTTC; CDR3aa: CASTPGGSNYGYTF
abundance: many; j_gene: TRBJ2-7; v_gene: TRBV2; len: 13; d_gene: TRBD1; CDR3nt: TGTGCCAGCAGCGGGACAGACGACTACGAGCAGTACTTC; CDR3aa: CASSGTDDYEQYF
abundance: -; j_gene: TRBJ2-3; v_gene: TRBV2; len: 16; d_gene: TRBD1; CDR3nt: TGTGCCAGCAGTCCAACATACGACAGGGGGCAAGATGCGCAGTATTTT; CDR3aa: CASSPTYDRGQDAQYF
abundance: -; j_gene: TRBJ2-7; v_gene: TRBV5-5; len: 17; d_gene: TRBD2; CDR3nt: TGTGCCAGCAGCGCGGGGGGGGGACTAGCCCGAAAGGGGGAGCAGTACTTC; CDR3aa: CASSAGGGLARKGEQYF
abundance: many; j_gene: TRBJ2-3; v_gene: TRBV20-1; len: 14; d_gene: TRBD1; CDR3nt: TGCAGTGCTAGTCACACGTTGACAGGGAATACGCAGTATTTT; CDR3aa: CSASHTLTGNTQYF
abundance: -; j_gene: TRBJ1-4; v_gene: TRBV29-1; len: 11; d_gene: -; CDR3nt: TGCAGCGTCAACAGGAATGAAAAACTGTTTTTT; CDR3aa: CSVNRNEKLFF
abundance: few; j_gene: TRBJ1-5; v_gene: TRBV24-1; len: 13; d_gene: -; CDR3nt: TGTGCCACGGCGCGGGGGAGCAATCAGCCCCAGCATTTT; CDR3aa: CATARGSNQPQHF
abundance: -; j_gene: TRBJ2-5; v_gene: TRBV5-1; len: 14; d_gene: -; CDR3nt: TGCGCCAGCAGCTTGGTAGTTGGGCAAGAGACCCAGTACTTC; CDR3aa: CASSLVVGQETQYF